This T cell receptor beta chain stems from a study of T cells after yellow fever vaccination. Study-wide context: Fractions low in cell number were prepared with SMART-Seq v4 Ultra Low Input. Study-level findings and limits: Most clones from primary vaccination were detected again post-booster (roughly 96% CD4, 70% to 90% CD8).

This clonotype occurred many times. What it recognizes is unknown. TCRdb reanalysed the 5' RACE reads using MiXCR and keeps one entry per CDR3 protein. The sample has 350,000 or so distinct CDR3 sequences, less than 9.5% seen once; the top ten hold 17%. This specimen was PBMCs, taken roughly 46 days after the first yellow fever vaccination. This TCR came from a man aged 18 to 30 who received the YFV17D yellow fever vaccine.

The CDR3: CASSGKTSGSSYEQYF. CDR3 in DNA: TGCGCCAGCAGCGGAAAGACTAGCGGCAGCTCCTACGAGCAGTACTTC. The chain is built from TRBV5-1 and TRBJ2-7; TRBD2 matches at 9 bases. Trimming cost V 4 bases and J 0 bases; bases outside gene matches: 8. Germline V lookup: CDR1 SGHRS, CDR2 YFSETQ. This CDR3 region has 16 residues.